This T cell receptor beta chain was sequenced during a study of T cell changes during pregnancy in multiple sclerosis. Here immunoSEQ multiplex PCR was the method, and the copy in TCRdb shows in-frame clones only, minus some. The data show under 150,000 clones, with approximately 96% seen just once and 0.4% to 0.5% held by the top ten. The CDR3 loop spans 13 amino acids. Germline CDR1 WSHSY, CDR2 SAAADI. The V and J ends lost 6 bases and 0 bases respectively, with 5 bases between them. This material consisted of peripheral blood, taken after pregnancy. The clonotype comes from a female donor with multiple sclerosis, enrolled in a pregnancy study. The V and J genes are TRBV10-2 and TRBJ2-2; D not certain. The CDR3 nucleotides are TGCGCCAGCAGCTCGTCGAACACCGGGGAGCTGTTTTTT. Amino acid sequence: CASSSSNTGELFF.